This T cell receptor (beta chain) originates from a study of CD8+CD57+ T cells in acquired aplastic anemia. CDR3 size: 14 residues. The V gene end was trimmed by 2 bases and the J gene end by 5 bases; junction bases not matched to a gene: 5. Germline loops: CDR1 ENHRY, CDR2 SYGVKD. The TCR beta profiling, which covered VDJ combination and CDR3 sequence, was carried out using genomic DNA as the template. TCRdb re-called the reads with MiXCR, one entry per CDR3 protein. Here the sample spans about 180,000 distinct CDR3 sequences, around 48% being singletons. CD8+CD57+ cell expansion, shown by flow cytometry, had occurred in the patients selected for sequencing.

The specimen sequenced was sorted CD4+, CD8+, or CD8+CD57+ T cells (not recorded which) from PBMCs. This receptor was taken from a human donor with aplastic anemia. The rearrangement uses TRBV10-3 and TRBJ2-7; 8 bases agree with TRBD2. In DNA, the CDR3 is TGTGCCATCAGTGAGCGGGAGGGTGGCGACGAGCAGTACTTC. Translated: CAISEREGGDEQYF.